Sequencing of this TCR beta chain was carried out in a study of blood T cells in healthy people across ages. For the second PCR, which ran for about 6 to 11 cycles, a sample-barcoded 5' primer and a J-beta primer mix were used. TCRdb passed the 5' RACE reads through MiXCR, listing each CDR3 protein once. The sample lists 650,000 to 800,000 distinct CDR3 sequences; roughly 44% were seen once. Donors were systemically healthy Caucasian individuals from Russia aged roughly 6 to 95 years. This clonotype was seen repeatedly, ten times or more. The sequenced sample consisted of blood. The source of this sequence is a man aged 60 to 69 in good health.

In DNA, the CDR3 is TGTGCCAGCAGCTTAGAGGGGGCGGCCTACGAGCAGTACTTC. Its translation: CASSLEGAAYEQYF. The chain combines TRBV5-6 with TRBJ2-7; TRBD1 agrees at 7 bases. The length of the CDR3 is 14 residues. CDR1 and CDR2 from the germline V gene are SGHDT and YYEEEE. After removal of 2 bases from V and 2 bases from J, the junction contained 4 bases not matched to a gene.